The 30 T cell receptor beta chains below all came from one sample that was sequenced in a study of CXCR3-negative and CXCR3-positive naive CD8 T cells. Study outcomes and limitations: TRB CDR3 hydrophobicity was greater in CXCR3-positive naive cells than in CXCR3-negative naive cells.

Antigens for these TCRs are unknown. Researchers prepared the TRB cDNA libraries using 5' RACE with UMI labels. From its re-call of the 5' RACE reads, TCRdb lists each CDR3 protein once, without DNA. The sample's table shows over 70,000 distinct CDR3 sequences. The specimen was naive CXCR3+ CD8+ T cells from blood. As for subset: CD45RO-CCR7+CD27+CD95- naive CD8+ T cells expressing CXCR3 (TNR3+). These receptors were taken from a human donor in good health. Some clones in this sample may be carry-over from other donors' samples.

The gene calls are TRBV19 and TRBJ2-7. This CDR3 is built from 12 residues. Germline V gene lookup returns CDR1 LNHDA and CDR2 SQIVND (reference sequence). This CDR3 reads CASTDVSYEQYF.

The chain has TRBV6-6 and TRBJ1-1. This CDR3 is built from 12 residues. CDR1 and CDR2 (germline): MNHNY, SVGAGI (reference sequence). CDR3 in amino acids: CASGAGVTEAFF.

The chain recombines TRBV27 with TRBJ2-3; there is no DNA to check the TCRdb D call of TRBD1. The germline gives CDR1 MNHEY, CDR2 SMNVEV (reference sequence). The CDR3 runs 15 residues. The chain's CDR3 is CASIQVAGLTDTQYF.

This sequence joins TRBV29-1 and TRBJ2-7; TCRdb selects TRBD2, and the lack of DNA leaves this call unchecked. This CDR3 spans 13 amino acids. The germline CDR1 and CDR2 sequences are SQVTM and ANQGSEA. This CDR3 is CSVRAGLIYEQYF.

The rearrangement links TRBV29-1 to TRBJ1-2. CDR1 and CDR2 (germline): SQVTM, ANQGSEA. The CDR3 spans 13 residues. CDR3 sequence reads: CSVGQGGIYGYTF. The full variable domain, in which reference TRBV29-1 and TRBJ1-2 provide the parts outside the CDR3, is SAVISQKPSRDICQRGTSLTIQCQVDSQVTMMFWYRQQPGQSLTLIATANQGSEATYESGFVIDKFPISRPNLTFSTLTVSNMSPEDSSIYLCSVGQGGIYGYTFGSGTRLTVV.

V gene TRBV28 combines with J gene TRBJ1-1; lacking DNA, the TRBD1 call made by TCRdb goes unchecked. The CDR3 loop spans 18 amino acids. CDR1 and CDR2 (germline): MDHEN, SYDVKM. CDR3 residues: CASSLFYGDPAFDTEAFF.

The CDR3 loop reads CASSLAGGYEQYF. This chain links TRBV7-9 with TRBJ2-7; with no DNA, the TCRdb D assignment of TRBD1 cannot be verified. This CDR3 spans 13 amino acids. Germline CDR1 SEHNR, CDR2 FQNEAQ (reference sequence).

The rearrangement joins TRBV14 to TRBJ2-5; TCRdb names TRBD1, which stays unverified in the absence of DNA. CDR3 length equals 16 residues. Germline V gene lookup returns CDR1 SGHDN and CDR2 FVKESK. The CDR3 spells CASSQETGTGVETQYF. Filled out from reference TRBV14 and TRBJ2-5, the complete variable domain reads EAGVTQFPSHSVIEKGQTVTLRCDPISGHDNLYWYRRVMGKEIKFLLHFVKESKQDESGMPNNRFLAERTGGTYSTLKVQPAELEDSGVYFCASSQETGTGVETQYFGPGTRLLVL.

The chain combines TRBV5-6 with TRBJ2-7. Germline CDR1 is SGHDT and CDR2 is YYEEEE. CDR3 length equals 13 residues. CDR3 residues: CASTWGSTYEQYF.

This sequence joins TRBV13 and TRBJ2-2; the TCRdb call, TRBD2, lacks DNA for checking. The CDR3 totals 13 residues. In germline, CDR1 is PRHDT, CDR2 FYEKMQ (reference sequence). The CDR3: CASSRGDTGELFF.

The V gene is TRBV4-1, the J gene TRBJ1-3. This CDR3 contains 13 residues. CDR1 MGHRA and CDR2 YSYEKL come from the germline V gene. CDR3: CASSQVGDNTIYF.

The J gene is TRBJ2-7, the V gene TRBV28. From germline, CDR1 is MDHEN and CDR2 SYDVKM. The CDR3 is made up of 12 amino acids. CDR3 sequence: CASSFRPYEQYF.

CDR3: CASTGLANYNEQFF. V is TRBV10-2 and J is TRBJ2-1; TCRdb calls TRBD2, which cannot be checked without DNA. Per the germline V gene, CDR1 is WSHSY and CDR2 is SAAADI. The CDR3 is made up of 14 amino acids.

The rearrangement joins TRBV6-4 to TRBJ2-2; the TCRdb call, TRBD2, lacks DNA for checking. This CDR3 comprises 15 residues. CDR1 and CDR2 from the germline V gene are MRHNA and SNTAGT. CDR3 amino acids: CASSDSGLNTGELFF.

The chain uses TRBV3-1 and TRBJ2-3; the D call of TRBD2 rests on TCRdb alone, since no DNA is present to check it. There are 19 residues in the CDR3. Germline lookup yields CDR1 LGHDT and CDR2 YNNKEL (reference sequence). The CDR3 is CASSQDRGPGLADTDTQYF.

V usage is TRBV28 and J usage is TRBJ1-2; the D call of TRBD1 rests on TCRdb alone, since no DNA is present to check it. CDR3 size: 14 residues. The V gene's germline CDR1 is MDHEN and CDR2 SYDVKM. CDR3 sequence: CASSLSPTGGGYTF.

The rearrangement links TRBV12-3 or TRBV12-4 to TRBJ1-1; TCRdb designates TRBD1, a call that cannot be tested without DNA. CDR3 length equals 14 residues. Here the CDR3 reads CASSAEGAGAEAFF.

The chain joins TRBV10-3 to TRBJ2-5; TCRdb names TRBD1, which stays unverified in the absence of DNA. Germline lookup yields CDR1 ENHRY and CDR2 SYGVKD. This CDR3 contains 18 residues. CDR3 amino acids: CAISESTSGDASQETQYF.

The chain employs TRBV28 and TRBJ2-5; TCRdb names TRBD1, which stays unverified in the absence of DNA. CDR1 MDHEN and CDR2 SYDVKM come from the germline V gene. CDR3 length equals 16 residues. The CDR3 here is CASSLEPGPQYETQYF.

The chain recombines TRBV7-9 with TRBJ2-1. Germline CDR1 SEHNR, CDR2 FQNEAQ (reference sequence). The CDR3 spans 14 residues. CDR3: CASSLVLGENEQFF.

The chain has TRBV27 and TRBJ2-7; there is no DNA to check the TCRdb D call of TRBD2. This CDR3 has 12 amino acids. In germline, CDR1 is MNHEY, CDR2 SMNVEV (reference sequence). This CDR3 is CASSLAGNEQYF.

The chain links TRBV15 to TRBJ2-1; no DNA is available, so the TRBD2 call from TCRdb remains unchecked. The length of the CDR3 is 14 residues. Germline V gives CDR1 LNHNV, CDR2 YYDKDF (reference sequence). CDR3 loop: CATSISGTYNEQFF.

The rearrangement joins TRBV12-3 or TRBV12-4 to TRBJ2-7; TCRdb reports TRBD2, a call that lacks DNA to check it against. The length of the CDR3 is 16 residues. Here the CDR3 reads CASSPWPSGSLHEQYF.

The chain links TRBV5-4 to TRBJ2-7. Germline loops: CDR1 SGHNT, CDR2 YYREEE (reference sequence). CDR3 length equals 15 residues. CDR3 residues: CASSLAESYSYEQYF.

This CDR3 reads CSAGWGQDQPQHF. The rearrangement uses TRBV20-1 and TRBJ1-5; the TCRdb D gene call, TRBD1, has no DNA to confirm it. Germline CDR1 reads DFQATT; CDR2 reads SNEGSKA (reference sequence). The CDR3 runs to 13 residues.

This rearrangement joins TRBV28 to TRBJ1-5; TCRdb's D call of TRBD1 is untestable without DNA. The CDR3 has 17 residues. The germline V gene encodes CDR1 MDHEN and CDR2 SYDVKM. The CDR3 loop is CASSLTHFKGSNQPQHF. The full variable domain, in which reference TRBV28 and TRBJ1-5 provide the parts outside the CDR3, is DVKVTQSSRYLVKRTGEKVFLECVQDMDHENMFWYRQDPGLGLRLIYFSYDVKMKEKGDIPEGYSVSREKKERFSLILESASTNQTSMYLCASSLTHFKGSNQPQHFGDGTRLSIL.

J is TRBJ2-1 and V is TRBV29-1; the D gene TCRdb calls, TRBD1, cannot be checked with no DNA. The CDR3 is 14 residues long. CDR1 is SQVTM and CDR2 is ANQGSEA in the germline V gene. CDR3 protein: CSVETGESYNEQFF.

The genes are TRBV20-1 and TRBJ2-7; the TCRdb D gene call, TRBD1, has no DNA to confirm it. Looked up from germline, CDR1 is DFQATT and CDR2 is SNEGSKA (reference sequence). The CDR3 has 15 residues. The CDR3 here is CSARDTLTVTYEQYF.

The genes are TRBV28 and TRBJ2-7; absent DNA, TCRdb's TRBD1 call cannot be checked. CDR1 and CDR2 from the germline V gene are MDHEN and SYDVKM. This CDR3 comprises 14 residues. CDR3 sequence: CASSRPSFPYEQYF.

This chain uses TRBV5-5 with TRBJ2-3; with no DNA, the TCRdb D assignment of TRBD1 cannot be verified. The germline V gene encodes CDR1 SGHKS and CDR2 YYEKEE (reference sequence). The CDR3 spans 17 residues. CDR3 region: CASSLQTGIFVTDTQYF.